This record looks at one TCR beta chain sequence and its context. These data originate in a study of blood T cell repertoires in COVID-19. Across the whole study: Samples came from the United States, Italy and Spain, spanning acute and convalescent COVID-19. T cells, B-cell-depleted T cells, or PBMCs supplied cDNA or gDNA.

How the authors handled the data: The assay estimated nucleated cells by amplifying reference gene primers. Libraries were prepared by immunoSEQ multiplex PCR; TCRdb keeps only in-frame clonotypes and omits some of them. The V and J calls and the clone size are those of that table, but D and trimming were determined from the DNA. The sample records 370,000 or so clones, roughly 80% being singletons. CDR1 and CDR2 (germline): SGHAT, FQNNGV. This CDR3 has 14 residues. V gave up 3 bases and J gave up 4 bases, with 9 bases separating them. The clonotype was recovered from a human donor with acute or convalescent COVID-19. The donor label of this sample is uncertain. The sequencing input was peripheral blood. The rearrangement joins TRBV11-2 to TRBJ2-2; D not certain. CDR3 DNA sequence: TGTGCCAGCAGCTTCCTCTACCTCACCGGGGAGCTGTTTTTT. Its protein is CASSFLYLTGELFF.